The rows below give T cell receptor beta chains drawn from one sample of a study of regulatory T cells in long-lasting Graves disease. TCRdb itself ran the multiplex PCR reads through MiXCR, one entry per CDR3 protein. Here the sample spans hundreds of thousands of distinct CDR3 sequences, roughly 20% being singletons. The sequencing used peripheral blood mononuclear cells (PBMCs), collected when the disease was refractory, from a patient treated with antithyroid drugs. Receptor source: a female donor with Graves disease. CDR3s include the opening cysteine and the closing phenylalanine or tryptophan. The D gene is left open where the match is weak. Clone sizes are given selectively: once, few, many, or a class where the clone is expanded.

j_gene	len	d_gene	abundance	v_gene	CDR3nt	CDR3aa
TRBJ2-5	14	NA	few	TRBV10-3	TGTGCCATCACGGGGGATCCCTCCCGGGAGACCCAGTACTTC	CAITGDPSRETQYF
TRBJ2-3	12	NA	few	TRBV18	TGTGCCAGCTCGAACAGGGCTATGGAGCAGTATTTT	CASSNRAMEQYF
TRBJ2-7	11	NA	many	TRBV27	TGTGCCAGCAGTTCCACCCACGAGCAGTACTTC	CASSSTHEQYF
TRBJ1-2	12	NA	few	TRBV11-2	TGTGCCAGCAGCTTAAGGGGGGACGGCTACACCTTC	CASSLRGDGYTF
TRBJ2-4	15	NA	few	TRBV19	TGTGCCAGTAGTATAGGTGGATCGCCCAAAAACATTCAGTACTTC	CASSIGGSPKNIQYF
TRBJ1-2	18	NA	many	TRBV3-1	TGTGCCAGCAGCCAACGACTCTTATTCGGCAGAAATAACTATGGCTACACCTTC	CASSQRLLFGRNNYGYTF
TRBJ2-7	13	NA	many	TRBV2	TGTGCCAGCAGTGGCCGGACTTCCTACGAGCAGTACTTC	CASSGRTSYEQYF
TRBJ1-2	16	NA	few	TRBV6-1	TGTGCCAGCAGAGGAGGTCGGGGAATGAGAAACTATGGCTACACCTTC	CASRGGRGMRNYGYTF
TRBJ2-7	11	NA	many	TRBV28	TGTGCCAGCAGTTTAGAGAGCGAGCAGTACTTC	CASSLESEQYF
TRBJ2-2	16	TRBD2	NA	TRBV7-2	TGTGCCAGCAGCCCGACCGGGGGGGGACGGACCGGGGAGCTGTTTTTT	CASSPTGGGRTGELFF
TRBJ2-1	15	NA	many	TRBV28	TGTGCCAGCCTCCCCGGAGGATTCCTAAGCAATGAGCAGTTCTTC	CASLPGGFLSNEQFF
TRBJ1-1	12	NA	NA	TRBV29-1	TGCAGCGTTGATGGGAGTAAGGGAGAAGCTTTCTTT	CSVDGSKGEAFF
TRBJ2-7	15	TRBD2	many	TRBV15	TGTGCCACCAGCTTCCCGGCTAGCGGGAGCAACGAGCAGTACTTC	CATSFPASGSNEQYF
TRBJ2-4	14	NA	many	TRBV9	TGTGCCAGCAGCGTAGGCGGGACGGAAAACATTCAGTACTTC	CASSVGGTENIQYF
TRBJ1-3	13	NA	many	TRBV11-3	TGTGCCAGCAGCGCGGGGACGGGAAACACCATATATTTT	CASSAGTGNTIYF
TRBJ2-2	15	TRBD1	NA	TRBV10-3	TGTGCCATCAGCCTGACAGGGGAAGACACCGGGGAGCTGTTTTTT	CAISLTGEDTGELFF
TRBJ1-4	9	NA	few	TRBV10-1	TGCGCCAGCAGGATGTCAGAGAAGTTT	CASRMSEKF
TRBJ2-1	13	NA	once	TRBV7-3	TGTGCCAGCACCCTCGCGAAAAAGACTCCACGGTTCTTC	CASTLAKKTPRFF
TRBJ2-2	12	NA	many	TRBV6-1	TGTGCCAGCAGTGTTTCCCCCGGGGAGCTGTTTTTT	CASSVSPGELFF
TRBJ2-7	14	TRBD1	many	TRBV28	TGTGCCAGCAGTTTCGCGGGACAGGGAAACGAGCAGTACTTC	CASSFAGQGNEQYF
TRBJ1-5	13	NA	many	TRBV29-1	TGCAGCGTTGCGTACGGGAAAAATCAGCCCCAGCATTTT	CSVAYGKNQPQHF
TRBJ1-1	15	NA	many	TRBV18	TGTGCCAGCTCAAAATACGGGACCCTGGGCACTGAAGCTTTCTTT	CASSKYGTLGTEAFF
TRBJ1-6	16	TRBD1	few	TRBV4-3	TGCGCCAGCAGCCAAGAATCCCGGACAGGGGATTCACCCCTCCACTTT	CASSQESRTGDSPLHF
TRBJ2-7	16	TRBD2	many	TRBV7-8	TGTGCCAGCAGCTTAGCCCCCGGGACTACCTCCTACGAGCAGTACTTC	CASSLAPGTTSYEQYF